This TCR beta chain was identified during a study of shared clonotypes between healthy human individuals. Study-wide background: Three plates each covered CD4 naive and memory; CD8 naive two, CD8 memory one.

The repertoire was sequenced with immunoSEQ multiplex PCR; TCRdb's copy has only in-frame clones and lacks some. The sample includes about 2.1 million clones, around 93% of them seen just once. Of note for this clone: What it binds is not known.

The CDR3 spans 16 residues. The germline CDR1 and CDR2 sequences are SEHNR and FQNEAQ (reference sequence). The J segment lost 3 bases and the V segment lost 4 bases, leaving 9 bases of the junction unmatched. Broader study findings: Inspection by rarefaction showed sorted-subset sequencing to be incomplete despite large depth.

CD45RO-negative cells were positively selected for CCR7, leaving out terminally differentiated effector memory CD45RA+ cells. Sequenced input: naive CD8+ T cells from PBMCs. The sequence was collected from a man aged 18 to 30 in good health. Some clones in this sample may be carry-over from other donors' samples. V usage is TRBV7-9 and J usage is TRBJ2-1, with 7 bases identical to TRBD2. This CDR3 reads CASSSWRESGYNEQFF. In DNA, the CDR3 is TGTGCCAGCAGCTCATGGCGGGAGTCAGGCTACAATGAGCAGTTCTTC.